The entry that follows covers one T cell receptor beta chain sequence. This clonotype showed up just once. It has no known antigen specificity. At one of its ends the junction is not consistent with the germline gene, which may arise from a read error. The donors were some 36 Caucasian individuals from Russia, aged about 6 to 95 years, who were systemically healthy. Each donor gave approximately 9.3 milliliters of peripheral blood, collected into EDTA-treated Vacutainer tubes. Ficoll-Paque density-gradient centrifugation was used to isolate PBMCs, with at least 7 million per sample. Total RNA was extracted from PBMCs with Trizol reagent, with at least 6 micrograms obtained per sample. For every donor, flow cytometry on a PBMC aliquot measured the percentage of naive CD45RAhigh/CD27high T cells. The data were obtained in a study of blood T cells in healthy people across ages (dated by TCRdb to the mid-2010s). The study in broad terms: In model experiments, template switching captured roughly one uniquely barcoded TCR beta cDNA molecule for every two T cells. The study analyzed two additional independent replicas of 1 million unique cDNA reads from the same blood draw for two donors, one aged 18 to 30 and one aged 80 or older. Donors of different ages were randomly distributed across sequencing lanes to avoid experimental bias. Using deep sequencing normalized with unique cDNA molecular identifiers, the study measured how TCR beta repertoire diversity changes with age. The donors were split into four age groups: young (average around 15 years), middle-aged (39), aged (more than 55) and long-lived (under 85).

The protocol used for the library was 5' RACE. For sequencing, an Illumina HiSeq 2500 was employed. A second PCR of roughly 7 to 12 cycles was performed with a sample-barcoded 5' primer and a J-beta primer mix. A unique molecular identifier was introduced onto each TCR beta cDNA molecule by a template-switch 5' adaptor carrying 12 random nucleotides. At least 3 million CDR3-containing paired-end reads were obtained from each sample. The Mint cDNA synthesis kit, primed by a TRBC-specific oligonucleotide, was used to synthesize first-strand cDNA from all RNA. After uracil-DNA glycosylase treatment, a first 18-cycle PCR used universal primers M1SS and BC2_uni_R on all cDNA. Under the source paper's analysis protocol: Each sample was normalized by randomly selecting 1 million high-quality reads, each carrying a distinct molecular identifier. Reads with shared molecular identifiers were discarded instead of being binned into consensus sequences. MiTCR, set to a Q25 quality threshold and the strictest error-elimination algorithm, was used for CDR3 identification, clonotype clustering and error correction. A nonparametric unseen species model with Euler transformation was used to estimate a lower bound on total TCR beta diversity. TCRdb reanalyzed the raw reads on its own, using fastp at Q25 for trimming and MiXCR for clone calling, and kept in-frame beta chains. Every CDR3 protein is listed once, alongside the most common genes and DNA of its rows. It is TCRdb's table, rather than the study itself, that gives the V and J calls and clone size. In this sample the table shows about 640,000 distinct CDR3 sequences, roughly three fifths of which occur a single time. Of the sample, approximately 40% is held by the ten largest clones.

The germline V gene yields SGHRS for CDR1 and YFSETQ for CDR2. The CDR3 covers 14 residues, taking in both the cysteine and the phenylalanine. Here the CDR3 DNA is all that survives: 42 bases in frame from base 1. Paper-wide results and their limitations: Since profiling was done on bulk unsorted PBMCs, naive and antigen-experienced compartments could not be conclusively compared. Compared with the aged group, the long-lived group had more naive CD4+ T cells, fewer expanded clones and increased TCR diversity, suggesting age selection. Donor CMV infection status was unknown, potentially confounding age-related changes in expanded clonotypes. There was a strong correlation between observed TCR beta diversity and the percentage of naive T cells measured by flow cytometry. Estimates of total diversity from one million sequenced T cells were regarded as lower bounds and underestimates. Observed TCR beta diversity per million T cells fell roughly linearly with age, and a significant reduction was already apparent by age around 40.

The source material was blood. The sequence derives from a man aged 55 to 70 in good health. The V gene is TRBV5-1 and the J gene is TRBJ2-1; the D match is possibly TRBD1 or TRBD2, with 6 bases aligned in each. The nucleotide sequence is given as TGCGTCAGCAGCCCGGGGGCCGCCTACAATGAGCAGTTCTTC. It encodes CVSSPGAAYNEQFF.